These T cell receptor beta chains were read from a single sample in a study of cytomegalovirus exposure and HLA in healthy donors. Method: immunoSEQ multiplex PCR; TCRdb's copy keeps in-frame clones and lacks some. The sample records 95,000 or so clones, around 81% being singletons. The sample was PBMCs. The source is a woman between 70 and 85 years old in good health and CMV-seropositive. Each CDR3 is given with its conserved first and last residue.

>TRBV6-6|TRBJ1-5
CASSYLGGHQPQHF
>TRBV10-2|TRBJ2-7
CASRPGLANSYEQYF
>TRBV30|TRBJ2-7
CAWSPGGAWGEQYF
>TRBV7-2|TRBJ1-2
CASSLYRDPGGYTF
>TRBV9|TRBJ2-1
CASSPRPDFYNEQFF
>TRBV28|TRBJ2-7
CAIKHRGGQYYEQYF
>TRBV15|TRBJ2-7
CATSRGTSGRYEQYF
>TRBV11-3|TRBJ2-1
CASSLGTSGSDEQFF
>TRBV7-6|TRBJ1-1
CASSLGEGLNTEAFF
>TRBV5-1|TRBJ1-3
CASSLGGISGNTIYF
>TRBV10-1|TRBJ2-6
CASSGLTGGSGANVLTF
>TRBV11-2|TRBJ2-2
CASSKPVTGELFF
>TRBV14|TRBJ2-5
CASSQDTYWGEAIYGKTQYF
>TRBV6-5|TRBJ1-4
CASSSAFATNEKLFF
>TRBV6-1|TRBJ1-6
CASSEAGQGNSPLHF
>TRBV5-1|TRBJ2-7
CASSGTSSYEQYF
>TRBV5-6|TRBJ1-2
CASSLAGEWATYGYTF
>TRBV7-9|TRBJ2-7
CSSSLAITSGGAEQYF
>TRBV6-5|TRBJ1-2
CASRVGVNYGYTF
>TRBV7-8|TRBJ2-1
CASSLTLNGGGPGAYNEQFF
>TRBV20-1|TRBJ2-7
CSARDRGEQYF
>TRBV30|TRBJ2-3
CAWSGAGTSGDTQYF
>TRBV5-1|TRBJ2-7
CASSLEGSSGEQYF
>TRBV18|TRBJ2-4
CASSPPGRSNIQYF
>TRBV7-9|TRBJ1-2
CSSSFTGPKGNYGYTF
>TRBV7-3|TRBJ1-6
CASSLMGEAHNSPLHF